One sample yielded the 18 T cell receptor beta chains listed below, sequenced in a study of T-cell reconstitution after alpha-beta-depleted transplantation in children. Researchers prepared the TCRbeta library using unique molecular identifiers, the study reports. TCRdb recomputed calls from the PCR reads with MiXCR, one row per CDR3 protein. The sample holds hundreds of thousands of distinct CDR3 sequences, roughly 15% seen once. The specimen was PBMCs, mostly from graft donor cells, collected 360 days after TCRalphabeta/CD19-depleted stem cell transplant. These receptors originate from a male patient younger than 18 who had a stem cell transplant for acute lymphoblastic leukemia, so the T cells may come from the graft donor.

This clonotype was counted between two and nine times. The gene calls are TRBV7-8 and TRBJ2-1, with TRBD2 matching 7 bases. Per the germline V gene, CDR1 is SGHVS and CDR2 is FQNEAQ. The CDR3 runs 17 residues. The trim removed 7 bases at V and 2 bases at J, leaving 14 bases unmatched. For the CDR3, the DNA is TGTGCCAGCACCGACTCCCTTAGCGGGCGCCCCTACAATGAGCAGTTCTTC. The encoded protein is CASTDSLSGRPYNEQFF.

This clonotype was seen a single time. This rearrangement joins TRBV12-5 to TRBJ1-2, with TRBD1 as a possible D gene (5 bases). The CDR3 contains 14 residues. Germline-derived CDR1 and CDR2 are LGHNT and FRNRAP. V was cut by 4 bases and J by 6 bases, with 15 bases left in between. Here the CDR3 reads CASGSSGGRDGYTF. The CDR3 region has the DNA TGTGCTAGTGGTTCGTCCGGGGGAAGAGATGGCTACACCTTC.

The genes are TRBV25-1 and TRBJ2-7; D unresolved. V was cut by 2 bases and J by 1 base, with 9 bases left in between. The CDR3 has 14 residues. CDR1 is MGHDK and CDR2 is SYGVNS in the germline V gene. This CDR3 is CASSELVGSYEQYF. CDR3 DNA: TGTGCCAGCAGTGAACTGGTGGGGTCCTACGAGCAGTACTTC.

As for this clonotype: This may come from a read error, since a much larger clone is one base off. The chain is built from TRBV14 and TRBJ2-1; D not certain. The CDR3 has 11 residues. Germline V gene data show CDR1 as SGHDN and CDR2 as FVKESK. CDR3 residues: CVSSQDYEQFF. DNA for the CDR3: TGTGTCAGCAGCCAAGATTATGAGCAGTTCTTC.

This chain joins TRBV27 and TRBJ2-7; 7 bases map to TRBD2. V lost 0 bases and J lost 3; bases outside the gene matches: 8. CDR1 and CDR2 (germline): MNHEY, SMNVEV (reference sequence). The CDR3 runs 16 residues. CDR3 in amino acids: CASSLSTLAVLYEQYF. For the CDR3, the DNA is TGTGCCAGCAGTTTATCGACTCTAGCGGTTCTCTACGAGCAGTACTTC.

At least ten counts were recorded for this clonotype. CDR3 coding DNA: TGCAGCGTTGTGACGGGAGCCCACGAGCAGTACTTC. This gives the protein CSVVTGAHEQYF. V gene TRBV29-1 combines with J gene TRBJ2-7; possibly TRBD2 for D (6 bases). Germline V gene lookup returns CDR1 SQVTM and CDR2 ANQGSEA. V was trimmed by 4 bases and J by 5 bases, leaving 12 bases between them. CDR3 length: 12 residues.

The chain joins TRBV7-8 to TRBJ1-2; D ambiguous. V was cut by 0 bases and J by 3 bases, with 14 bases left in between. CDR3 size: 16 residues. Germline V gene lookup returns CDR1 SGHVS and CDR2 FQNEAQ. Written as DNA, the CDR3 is TGTGCCAGCAGCTTAGCGCCGGAAACAGCTTACTATGGCTACACCTTC. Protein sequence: CASSLAPETAYYGYTF.

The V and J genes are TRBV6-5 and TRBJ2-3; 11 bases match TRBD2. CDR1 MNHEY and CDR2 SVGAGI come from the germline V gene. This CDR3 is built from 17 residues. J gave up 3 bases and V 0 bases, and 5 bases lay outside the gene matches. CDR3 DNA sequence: TGTGCCAGCAGTTACTCGCGAACTAGCGGGAGAACAGATACGCAGTATTTT. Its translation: CASSYSRTSGRTDTQYF.

The DNA for the CDR3 is TGTGCCAGCAGTGCTAAGGGGGGACACCTCACCTCTGGGGCCAACGTCCTGACTTTC. The encoded protein is CASSAKGGHLTSGANVLTF. This chain uses TRBV25-1 with TRBJ2-6; D is possibly TRBD1 or TRBD2 (6 bases each). Trimming left V 4 bases short and J 0 bases short, with 19 bases between. This CDR3 contains 19 residues. Germline V gene data show CDR1 as MGHDK and CDR2 as SYGVNS.

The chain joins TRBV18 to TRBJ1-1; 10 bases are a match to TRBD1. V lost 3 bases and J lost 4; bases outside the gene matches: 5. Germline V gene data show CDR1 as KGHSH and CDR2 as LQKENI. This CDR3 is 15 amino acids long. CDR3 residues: CASSPSTGGRTEAFF. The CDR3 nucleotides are TGTGCCAGCTCACCTTCGACAGGGGGCCGCACTGAAGCTTTCTTT.

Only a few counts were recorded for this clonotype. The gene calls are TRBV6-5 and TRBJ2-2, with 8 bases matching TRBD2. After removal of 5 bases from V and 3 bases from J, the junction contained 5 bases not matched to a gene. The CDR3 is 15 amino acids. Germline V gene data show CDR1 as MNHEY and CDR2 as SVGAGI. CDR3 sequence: CASSLLAEHTGELFF. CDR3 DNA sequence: TGTGCCAGCAGTCTACTAGCGGAGCACACCGGGGAGCTGTTTTTT.

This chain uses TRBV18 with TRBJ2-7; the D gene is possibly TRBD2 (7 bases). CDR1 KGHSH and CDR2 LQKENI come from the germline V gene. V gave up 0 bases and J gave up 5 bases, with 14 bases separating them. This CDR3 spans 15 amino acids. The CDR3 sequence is CASSPPGGRLDEQYF. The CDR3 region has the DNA TGTGCCAGCTCACCACCCGGGGGGCGATTAGACGAGCAGTACTTC.

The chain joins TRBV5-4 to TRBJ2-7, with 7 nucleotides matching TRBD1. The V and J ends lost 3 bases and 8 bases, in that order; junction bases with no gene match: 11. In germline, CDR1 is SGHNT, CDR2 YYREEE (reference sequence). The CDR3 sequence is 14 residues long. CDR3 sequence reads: CASSSRQGPYKQYF. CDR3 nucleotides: TGTGCCAGCAGCTCCCGACAGGGCCCTTACAAGCAGTACTTC.

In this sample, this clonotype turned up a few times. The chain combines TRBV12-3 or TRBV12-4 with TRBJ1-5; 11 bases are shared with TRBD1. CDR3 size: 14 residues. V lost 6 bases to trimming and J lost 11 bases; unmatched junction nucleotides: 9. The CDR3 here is CASRPGQGVGTQHF. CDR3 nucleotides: TGTGCCAGCAGGCCGGGACAGGGGGTCGGGACCCAGCATTTT.

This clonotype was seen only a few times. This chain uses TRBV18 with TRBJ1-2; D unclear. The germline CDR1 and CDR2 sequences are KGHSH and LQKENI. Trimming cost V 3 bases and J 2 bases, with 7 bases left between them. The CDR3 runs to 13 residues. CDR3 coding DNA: TGTGCCAGCTCACCGGCAGAAAACTATGGCTACACCTTC. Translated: CASSPAENYGYTF.

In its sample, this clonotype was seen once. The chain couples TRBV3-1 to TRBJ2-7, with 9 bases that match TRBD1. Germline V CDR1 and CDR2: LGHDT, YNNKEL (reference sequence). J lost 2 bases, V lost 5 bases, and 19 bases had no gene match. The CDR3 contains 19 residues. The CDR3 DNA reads TGTGCCAGCAGCGGCCGGGACAGGGTTTACGGATCCGCGGCCTACGAGCAGTACTTC. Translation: CASSGRDRVYGSAAYEQYF.

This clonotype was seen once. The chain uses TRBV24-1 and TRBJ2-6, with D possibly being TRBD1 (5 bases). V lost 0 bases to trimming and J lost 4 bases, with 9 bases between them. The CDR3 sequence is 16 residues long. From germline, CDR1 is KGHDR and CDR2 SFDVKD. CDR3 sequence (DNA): TGTGCCACCAGTGATTTGCAGAGGACAGGGGCCAACGTCCTGACTTTC. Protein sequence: CATSDLQRTGANVLTF.

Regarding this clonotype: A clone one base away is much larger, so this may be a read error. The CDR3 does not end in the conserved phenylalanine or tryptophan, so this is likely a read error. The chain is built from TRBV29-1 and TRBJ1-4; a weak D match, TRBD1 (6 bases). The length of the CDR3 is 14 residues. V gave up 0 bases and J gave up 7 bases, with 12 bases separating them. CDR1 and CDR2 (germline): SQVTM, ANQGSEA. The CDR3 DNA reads TGCAGCGTTGAAGATCCGGGGGCCACTGAAAAACTGTTTCTT. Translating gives CSVEDPGATEKLFL.